These 32 T cell receptor beta chains originate from one sample sequenced in a study of blood T cell repertoires in COVID-19 (dated by TCRdb to about 2020). Libraries came from the immunoSEQ multiplex PCR assay. TCRdb provides this immuneACCESS table in a form limited to in-frame rearrangements. Some clones are lacking; in checked studies, under half of them reflect an unresolved V gene, and why the rest are absent is not known. Recorded for this sample are about 140,000 clones; roughly 88% of them occurred a single time. The ten largest clones represent 1.7% of the sample. The sequencing sample was made of peripheral blood. The receptors here all came from a woman aged 50 to 65 with acute or convalescent COVID-19.

This chain joins TRBV5-8 and TRBJ2-1, with TRBD2 matching 8 bases. The V segment lost 3 bases and the J segment 4 bases; nucleotides outside the gene matches: 9. CDR1 SGHTS and CDR2 YDEGEE come from the germline V gene. The CDR3 length is 16 residues. CDR3 region: CASSSQRGGPYNEQFF. The CDR3 DNA follows: TGTGCCAGCAGCTCCCAACGGGGGGGCCCTTACAATGAGCAGTTCTTC.

The sample holds one count of this clone. This chain links TRBV6-1 with TRBJ1-2; D remains unclear. Germline lookup yields CDR1 MNHNS and CDR2 SASEGT. V gave up 2 bases and J gave up 8 bases, with 18 bases separating them. The CDR3 has 15 amino acids. CDR3 amino acids: CASSERPGFIGGYTF. CDR3 DNA sequence: TGTGCCAGCAGTGAACGCCCGGGGTTTATCGGGGGCTACACCTTC.

This rearrangement joins TRBV30 to TRBJ1-4; 10 bases are a match to TRBD1. V lost 6 bases to trimming and J lost 3 bases; unmatched junction nucleotides: 1. The V gene's germline CDR1 is GTSNPN and CDR2 SVGIG (reference sequence). The CDR3 has 13 amino acids. CDR3 sequence reads: CACGTGANEKLFF. In DNA form, the CDR3 reads TGTGCCTGTGGGACAGGGGCTAATGAAAAACTGTTTTTT.

The count of this clone is one. V is TRBV6-5 and J is TRBJ1-2; TRBD1 might be the D (6 bases). Germline values: CDR1 MNHEY, CDR2 SVGAGI. Trimming shortened V by 4 bases and J by 8 bases, and 14 bases separated the two germline ends. The CDR3 sequence is 13 residues long. This CDR3 is CASSSRGHLGYTF. In nucleotides, the CDR3 is TGTGCCAGCAGTTCCAGGGGTCATTTGGGCTACACCTTC.

This chain uses TRBV7-3 with TRBJ1-6; D gene uncertain. The germline V gene has CDR1 SGHTA and CDR2 FQGTGA. Trimming stripped 5 bases from V and 9 bases from J, with 8 bases between. The CDR3 runs to 12 residues. CDR3 DNA sequence: TGTGCCAGCAGCACGGGTGTTTCACCCCTCCACTTT. The encoded protein is CASSTGVSPLHF.

The chain is built from TRBV28 and TRBJ1-1; TRBD1 is a possible D gene (5 bases). V was clipped by 7 bases and J by 0 bases, with 12 bases between them. The CDR3 runs 14 residues. The germline V gene has CDR1 MDHEN and CDR2 SYDVKM. CDR3 nucleotides: TGTGCCAGCACCCCCGACAGACTGAACACTGAAGCTTTCTTT. Encoded protein: CASTPDRLNTEAFF.

CDR3: CATSDNRGIGYGYTF. The CDR3 DNA reads TGTGCCACCAGCGACAACAGGGGAATTGGGTATGGCTACACCTTC. This sequence joins TRBV15 and TRBJ1-2; TRBD1 agrees at 7 bases. There are 15 residues in the CDR3. The V gene end was trimmed by 5 bases and the J gene end by 5 bases; junction bases not matched to a gene: 11. CDR1 and CDR2 from the germline V gene are LNHNV and YYDKDF (reference sequence). The full variable domain, with the rest looked up from reference TRBV15 and TRBJ1-2, is DAMVIQNPRYQVTQFGKPVTLSCSQTLNHNVMYWYQQKSSQAPKLLFHYYDKDFNNEADTPDNFQSRRPNTSFCFLDIRSPGLGDTAMYLCATSDNRGIGYGYTFGSGTRLTVV.

This rearrangement joins TRBV28 to TRBJ1-1; D gene unclear. This CDR3 is 12 amino acids long. V was shortened by 10 bases and J by 6 bases, with 15 bases between the two germline ends. CDR1 MDHEN and CDR2 SYDVKM come from the germline V gene. The CDR3 DNA sequence: TGTGCCACTCGACTAGGCGGCGCTGAAGCTTTCTTT. Translating gives CATRLGGAEAFF.

The gene calls are TRBV6-5 and TRBJ1-1; D uncertain. Germline values: CDR1 MNHEY, CDR2 SVGAGI. Trimming pared 6 bases from V and 3 bases from J, leaving 14 bases between. The CDR3 consists of 14 residues. The CDR3 spells CASSPSFKYTEAFF. CDR3 bases: TGTGCCAGCAGCCCAAGCTTTAAGTACACTGAAGCTTTCTTT.

The gene calls are TRBV19 and TRBJ1-5; D is possibly TRBD1 (6 bases). CDR1 and CDR2 from the germline V gene are LNHDA and SQIVND (reference sequence). This CDR3 spans 14 amino acids. The V end lost 6 bases, the J end lost 2 bases, and 11 bases lay between the germline ends. In nucleotides, the CDR3 is TGTGCCAGTAGCAACAGGGATCGCAATCAGCCCCAGCATTTT. Protein sequence: CASSNRDRNQPQHF.

The chain has TRBV9 and TRBJ2-2, with 8 nucleotides matching TRBD1. V lost 4 bases, J lost 5 bases, and 13 bases stayed unmatched. The CDR3 spans 17 residues. The germline V gene encodes CDR1 SGDLS and CDR2 YYNGEE. As DNA, the CDR3 is TGTGCCAGCAGCCTTGGGGGACGACAGGGGAATACCGGGGAGCTGTTTTTT. Translation: CASSLGGRQGNTGELFF.

The rearrangement joins TRBV10-2 to TRBJ2-3; TRBD1 matches 11 bases. Looked up from germline, CDR1 is WSHSY and CDR2 is SAAADI. The trim removed 11 bases at V and 3 bases at J, leaving 7 bases unmatched. The CDR3 length is 14 residues. CDR3 DNA sequence: TGCGCCGCAAGTGGGACAGGGGGGACAGATACGCAGTATTTT. It encodes CAASGTGGTDTQYF.

The rearrangement joins TRBV5-4 to TRBJ1-3; D is unclear. The V gene lost 0 bases and the J gene lost 3 bases, with 10 bases spanning the gap. CDR1 is SGHNT, CDR2 YYREEE, per germline (reference sequence). The CDR3 contains 15 residues. The CDR3 reads CASSLEAGFGNTIYF. For the CDR3, the DNA is TGTGCCAGCAGCTTGGAAGCAGGCTTTGGAAACACCATATATTTT.

The chain carries TRBV5-1 and TRBJ2-5; tentatively, D is TRBD1 (6 bases). V lost 2 bases and J lost 2, with 7 bases in between. The CDR3 runs to 13 residues. CDR1 and CDR2 from the germline V gene are SGHRS and YFSETQ. As DNA, the CDR3 is TGCGCCAGCAGCTTTACAGGGCAAGAGACCCAGTACTTC. It codes for CASSFTGQETQYF.

This clone was observed a single time. The J gene is TRBJ2-5, the V gene TRBV4-2; weak D call: TRBD2 (7 bases). Trimming cost V 4 bases and J 2 bases, with 14 bases left between them. This CDR3 is 15 amino acids long. The V gene's germline CDR1 is LGHNA and CDR2 YNFKEQ. The CDR3 is CASSREGDPQETQYF. The CDR3 DNA is TGTGCCAGCAGCCGGGAGGGGGATCCACAAGAGACCCAGTACTTC.

This clone was found a few times. This rearrangement joins TRBV7-9 to TRBJ2-7; maybe TRBD1 (6 bases). Trimming shortened V by 1 base and J by 3 bases, and 10 bases separated the two germline ends. The CDR3 is made up of 14 amino acids. Germline V gene lookup returns CDR1 SEHNR and CDR2 FQNEAQ (reference sequence). CDR3 protein: CASSLGTEFYEQYF. CDR3 DNA: TGTGCCAGCAGCTTAGGGACAGAATTCTACGAGCAGTACTTC.

In its sample, this clone was seen once. J is TRBJ1-4 and V is TRBV3-1 (or the pseudogene TRBV3-2), with 11 bases lining up with TRBD1. This CDR3 spans 15 amino acids. The ends lost 2 bases at V and 7 bases at J; junction bases unmatched: 3. Germline loops: CDR1 LGHDT, CDR2 YNNKEL (reference sequence). The CDR3 bases are TGTGCCAGCAGCCAAATGGGACAGGGGGGTGAAAAACTGTTTTTT. Protein: CASSQMGQGGEKLFF.

This sequence joins TRBV28 and TRBJ1-3; the match to TRBD1 covers 7 bases. There are 14 residues in the CDR3. From germline, CDR1 is MDHEN and CDR2 SYDVKM. Trimming took 5 bases from V and 2 from J; bases not matched to a gene: 3. CDR3 DNA: TGTGCCAGCAGTCCCGGGACAGCTGGAAACACCATATATTTT. Translation: CASSPGTAGNTIYF. Full variable domain (rest looked up from reference TRBV28 and TRBJ1-3): DVKVTQSSRYLVKRTGEKVFLECVQDMDHENMFWYRQDPGLGLRLIYFSYDVKMKEKGDIPEGYSVSREKKERFSLILESASTNQTSMYLCASSPGTAGNTIYFGEGSWLTVV.

The chain couples TRBV27 to TRBJ1-1, with 10 bases identical to TRBD1. Losses at the gene ends were 3 bases for V and 1 base for J; bases not matched to a gene: 8. This CDR3 is 17 amino acids long. Germline assignment: CDR1 MNHEY and CDR2 SMNVEV (reference sequence). This CDR3 is CASSLVGTGDPNTEAFF. The CDR3 coding sequence is TGTGCCAGCAGTTTGGTTGGGACAGGGGACCCGAACACTGAAGCTTTCTTT.

This sequence joins TRBV27 and TRBJ2-5; 8 nucleotides match TRBD2. The CDR3 covers 17 residues. V shed 5 bases and J 3 bases; nucleotides not matched to a gene: 14. Germline V gene data show CDR1 as MNHEY and CDR2 as SMNVEV (reference sequence). Written as DNA, the CDR3 is TGTGCCAGCAGTCTTGGACTAGCCCCGGCCCCAAAAGAGACCCAGTACTTC. Translated: CASSLGLAPAPKETQYF.

This clone was detected once. The rearrangement links TRBV27 to TRBJ2-7, with D tentatively TRBD2 (6 bases). The CDR3 has 14 amino acids. The germline V and J ends were trimmed by 7 bases and 2 bases, with 15 bases remaining between them. The V gene's germline CDR1 is MNHEY and CDR2 SMNVEV (reference sequence). This CDR3 is CASTPGLGTYEQYF. As DNA, the CDR3 is TGTGCCAGCACCCCGGGACTCGGTACCTACGAGCAGTACTTC.

This clone was seen only once. The J gene is TRBJ2-3, the V gene TRBV7-3, with D perhaps matching TRBD1 (5 bases). The CDR3 spans 15 residues. Per germline, CDR1 SGHTA and CDR2 FQGTGA. V was shortened by 2 bases and J by 2 bases, with 11 bases between the two germline ends. DNA of the CDR3: TGTGCCAGCAGCTTAGGCAGGGTTAACACAGATACGCAGTATTTT. This codes for CASSLGRVNTDTQYF.

J is TRBJ2-3 and V is TRBV7-2, with 7 bases identical to TRBD2. Trimming took 4 bases from V and 4 from J; bases not matched to a gene: 8. Germline V lookup: CDR1 SGHTA, CDR2 FQGNSA. The CDR3 extends over 15 amino acids. This CDR3 is CASSSRLAVSDTQYF. CDR3 in DNA: TGTGCCAGCAGCTCCCGACTAGCAGTGTCAGATACGCAGTATTTT.

This clone has more than one count but fewer than ten. The genes are TRBV10-1 and TRBJ2-7, with TRBD1 matching over 9 bases. The CDR3 contains 14 residues. The germline gives CDR1 WNHNN, CDR2 SYGVQD (reference sequence). V was pared by 6 bases and J by 6 bases, with 9 bases of the junction left unmatched. CDR3 protein: CASSPGQGISEQYF. Here the CDR3 DNA reads TGCGCCAGCAGCCCGGGACAGGGAATTTCCGAGCAGTACTTC.

This chain links TRBV29-1 with TRBJ2-7, with D possibly being TRBD1 (9 bases). The V gene's germline CDR1 is SQVTM and CDR2 ANQGSEA. The V and J ends lost 8 bases and 4 bases respectively, with 24 bases between them. The CDR3 extends over 15 amino acids. In DNA, the CDR3 is TGCAGCTCCCATCGGGGGGGGACAGGGAGTTACGAGCAGTACTTC. As protein: CSSHRGGTGSYEQYF.

V and J are TRBV5-1 and TRBJ1-6, with 9 bases lining up with TRBD1. With V trimmed by 2 bases and J by 5 bases, 2 bases remained unmatched. In germline, CDR1 is SGHRS, CDR2 YFSETQ. The CDR3 runs 15 residues. CDR3 residues: CASSFRQGDNSPLHF. CDR3 nucleotides: TGCGCCAGCAGCTTCCGACAGGGGGATAATTCACCCCTCCACTTT.

The chain has TRBV11-1 and TRBJ2-1; a possible D gene is TRBD2 (6 bases). Germline-derived CDR1 and CDR2 are SGHAT and FQDESV (reference sequence). This CDR3 has 13 residues. V lost 5 bases and J 7 bases, leaving 12 bases between the germline ends. Here the CDR3 DNA reads TGTGCCAGCAGCCTGGGACTTTCTAATGAGCAGTTCTTC. Its translation: CASSLGLSNEQFF.

J is TRBJ1-4 and V is TRBV6-5; the match to TRBD1 covers 8 bases. Germline V CDR1 and CDR2: MNHEY, SVGAGI. CDR3 length: 15 amino acids. V lost 1 base to trimming and J lost 8 bases; unmatched junction nucleotides: 6. The chain's CDR3 is CASSYYGTGGEKLFF. CDR3 nucleotide sequence: TGTGCCAGCAGTTACTACGGGACAGGAGGGGAAAAACTGTTTTTT.

The chain uses TRBV19 and TRBJ1-1; tentatively, D is TRBD1 (5 bases). Germline V gene data show CDR1 as LNHDA and CDR2 as SQIVND (reference sequence). The V end lost 7 bases, the J end lost 10 bases, and 16 bases lay between the germline ends. This CDR3 is 12 amino acids long. CDR3 residues: CASTDPGRVAFF. CDR3 coding DNA: TGTGCCAGTACCGATCCCGGCAGGGTAGCTTTCTTT.

V and J are TRBV27 and TRBJ2-7, with TRBD2 matching over 9 bases. The CDR3 is 15 amino acids. Losses at the gene ends were 4 bases for V and 5 bases for J; bases not matched to a gene: 9. The germline CDR1 and CDR2 sequences are MNHEY and SMNVEV (reference sequence). This CDR3 is CASSSLAGAHNEQYF. For the CDR3, the DNA is TGTGCCAGCAGTTCCTTAGCGGGAGCCCACAACGAGCAGTACTTC.

The chain combines TRBV5-8 with TRBJ1-5; 9 bases are a match to TRBD1. Germline loops: CDR1 SGHTS, CDR2 YDEGEE. V was clipped by 0 bases and J by 2 bases; unmatched bases: 6. The CDR3 consists of 17 residues. CDR3 residues: CASSLEDRGSGNQPQHF. CDR3 nucleotides: TGTGCCAGCAGCTTGGAGGACAGGGGATCCGGCAATCAGCCCCAGCATTTT.

This rearrangement joins TRBV27 to TRBJ1-2, with 7 bases lining up with TRBD1. V was pared by 5 bases and J by 4 bases, with 13 bases of the junction left unmatched. Germline V CDR1 and CDR2: MNHEY, SMNVEV (reference sequence). The CDR3 runs to 16 residues. The chain's CDR3 is CASSPGPPGGVYGYTF. DNA of the CDR3: TGTGCCAGCAGTCCTGGGCCGCCAGGGGGTGTCTATGGCTACACCTTC.